Following are 20 T cell receptor beta chains from one sample sequenced in a study of blood T cell repertoires in COVID-19. Assay: immunoSEQ multiplex PCR; the TCRdb copy retains only in-frame clones and omits some. The repertoire consists of over 200,000 clones, with just under 85% occurring once and the leading ten covering approximately 16%. The sample comprised PBMCs or T cells enriched from blood (not recorded which). All receptors come from a man between 35 and 55 years old who had recovered from COVID-19.

The V call is TRBV7-9, the J call TRBJ2-5; D possibly corresponds to TRBD1 (5 bases). This CDR3 has 15 amino acids. Trimming removed 2 bases at V and 2 bases at J, with 12 bases between. Germline V gene lookup returns CDR1 SEHNR and CDR2 FQNEAQ (reference sequence). The CDR3 sequence: CASSLQLAGQETQYF. CDR3 sequence (DNA): TGTGCCAGCAGCTTACAGTTGGCAGGGCAAGAGACCCAGTACTTC.

The V and J genes are TRBV25-1 and TRBJ1-2, with D perhaps TRBD1 (5 bases). From germline, CDR1 is MGHDK and CDR2 SYGVNS. The V end was cut by 11 bases, the J end by 2 bases, with 18 bases between. The CDR3 has 14 amino acids. For the CDR3, the DNA is TGTGCCCTTGGGGGAGGGGAAGGAAACTATGGCTACACCTTC. As protein: CALGGGEGNYGYTF.

The V and J genes are TRBV2 and TRBJ1-1; D gene unclear. Trimming took 3 bases from V and 1 from J, leaving 9 bases between them. The CDR3 runs 14 residues. Germline assignment: CDR1 SNHLY and CDR2 FYNNEI. The CDR3 is CASSDYPSNTEAFF. For the CDR3, the DNA is TGTGCCAGCAGTGATTATCCCTCGAACACTGAAGCTTTCTTT.

The chain couples TRBV7-9 to TRBJ1-1; 8 nucleotides agree with TRBD1. Germline V gene lookup returns CDR1 SEHNR and CDR2 FQNEAQ (reference sequence). Trimming removed 5 bases from V and 3 bases from J; junction bases left unmatched: 8. The CDR3 sequence is 15 residues long. DNA of the CDR3: TGTGCCAGCAGCCTATCTAAGACAGGGGACACTGAAGCTTTCTTT. Encoded protein: CASSLSKTGDTEAFF.

The V gene is TRBV19, the J gene TRBJ1-4; unclear D gene. CDR1 is LNHDA and CDR2 is SQIVND in the germline V gene (reference sequence). There are 15 residues in the CDR3. V gave up 3 bases and J gave up 7 bases, with 15 bases separating them. The chain's CDR3 is CASSIDSGAGEKLFF. CDR3 nucleotide sequence: TGTGCCAGTAGTATTGACTCCGGAGCTGGTGAAAAACTGTTTTTT.

This clone was counted between two and nine times. The chain employs TRBV5-4 and TRBJ2-1, with D perhaps matching TRBD1 (6 bases). V was clipped by 0 bases and J by 6 bases, with 16 bases between them. Per the germline V gene, CDR1 is SGHNT and CDR2 is YYREEE (reference sequence). The CDR3 runs to 16 residues. The CDR3 spells CASSLVLGVGGNEQFF. Written as DNA, the CDR3 is TGTGCCAGCAGCTTGGTGCTGGGTGTAGGGGGCAATGAGCAGTTCTTC. Supplemented by reference TRBV5-4 and TRBJ2-1, the full variable domain reads ETGVTQSPTHLIKTRGQQVTLRCSSQSGHNTVSWYQQALGQGPQFIFQYYREEENGRGNFPPRFSGLQFPNYSSELNVNALELDDSALYLCASSLVLGVGGNEQFFGPGTRLTVL.

This chain connects TRBV5-1 to TRBJ2-3, with D possibly being TRBD2 (6 bases). In germline, CDR1 is SGHRS, CDR2 YFSETQ. Trimming left V 3 bases short and J 14 bases short, with 13 bases between. The CDR3 is made up of 11 amino acids. In nucleotides, the CDR3 is TGCGCCAGCAGCTCGCGGGATTTATTGTATTTT. Translated, it gives CASSSRDLLYF.

This sequence joins TRBV7-8 and TRBJ1-2, with D tentatively TRBD1 (6 bases). Germline V gene data show CDR1 as SGHVS and CDR2 as FQNEAQ. This CDR3 spans 12 amino acids. Trimming left V 5 bases short and J 6 bases short, with 10 bases between. The CDR3 protein is CASSPTGNGYTF. DNA of the CDR3: TGTGCCAGCAGCCCCACAGGGAATGGCTACACCTTC. The entire variable domain, with the rest obtained from reference TRBV7-8 and TRBJ1-2, is as follows: GAGVSQSPRYKVAKRGQDVALRCDPISGHVSLFWYQQALGQGPEFLTYFQNEAQLDKSGLPSDRFFAERPEGSVSTLKIQRTQQEDSAVYLCASSPTGNGYTFGSGTRLTVV.

The chain recombines TRBV9 with TRBJ1-6, with D possibly TRBD1 on 6 matching bases. V lost 5 bases and J 7 bases, leaving 13 bases between the germline ends. Germline loops: CDR1 SGDLS, CDR2 YYNGEE. This CDR3 region has 14 residues. This chain's CDR3 is CASRATGSNSPLHF. CDR3 in DNA: TGTGCCAGCAGGGCTACAGGGAGCAATTCACCCCTCCACTTT.

The chain carries TRBV5-1 and TRBJ2-2; D might be TRBD2 (6 bases). There are 15 residues in the CDR3. Trimming removed 6 bases from V and 3 bases from J, with 15 bases in between. The germline V gene encodes CDR1 SGHRS and CDR2 YFSETQ. Here the CDR3 DNA reads TGCGCCAGCAAACGGGACGGCGGGGACACCGGGGAGCTGTTTTTT. Translating gives CASKRDGGDTGELFF.

This chain links TRBV28 with TRBJ1-2; perhaps TRBD1 as D (6 bases). CDR1 and CDR2 from the germline V gene are MDHEN and SYDVKM. V lost 7 bases and J 3 bases, leaving 12 bases between the germline ends. The CDR3 loop spans 13 amino acids. CDR3 bases: TGTGCCAGCACACAGGGAGGGGACTATGGCTACACCTTC. It is translated as CASTQGGDYGYTF.

The J gene is TRBJ1-1, the V gene TRBV14; 7 bases fit TRBD1. Germline CDR1 is SGHDN and CDR2 is FVKESK. The trim removed 4 bases at V and 11 bases at J, leaving 10 bases unmatched. CDR3 length: 13 amino acids. CDR3 bases: TGTGCCAGCAGCCCCCGACAGGGTAGCGAGGCTTTCTTT. Protein product: CASSPRQGSEAFF.

This chain connects TRBV7-2 to TRBJ2-2; D not certain. CDR3 length: 15 amino acids. CDR1 and CDR2 (germline): SGHTA, FQGNSA. V was clipped by 1 base and J by 5 bases, with 11 bases between them. The CDR3 DNA sequence: TGTGCCAGCAGCTTAGGTCTAGTCGGGACCGGGGAGCTGTTTTTT. Amino acids: CASSLGLVGTGELFF.

The J gene is TRBJ2-5, the V gene TRBV3-1 (or the pseudogene TRBV3-2); D perhaps matches TRBD2 (6 bases). The germline V gene has CDR1 LGHDT and CDR2 YNNKEL (reference sequence). This CDR3 has 17 amino acids. Between the trimmed V and J ends, which lost 4 bases and 6 bases, there was a span of 24 bases. CDR3 in amino acids: CASSPLAERHSKQTQYF. CDR3 coding DNA: TGTGCCAGCAGCCCGTTAGCGGAGCGGCATTCAAAACAGACCCAGTACTTC.

The V call is TRBV6-5, the J call TRBJ2-5, with D uncertain. CDR1 and CDR2 (germline): MNHEY, SVGAGI. V lost 6 bases and J lost 7, with 12 bases in between. The CDR3 consists of 12 residues. CDR3 residues: CASRLTPGTQYF. Here the CDR3 DNA reads TGTGCCAGCAGGTTGACGCCAGGGACCCAGTACTTC.

V and J are TRBV20-1 and TRBJ2-1; TRBD2 aligns across 14 bases. With V trimmed by 3 bases and J by 8 bases, 6 bases remained unmatched. The CDR3 has 15 residues. Germline V gene data show CDR1 as DFQATT and CDR2 as SNEGSKA (reference sequence). The CDR3 is CSASETSGREDEQFF. The CDR3 DNA reads as TGCAGTGCTAGTGAGACTAGCGGGAGGGAAGATGAGCAGTTCTTC.

The rearrangement links TRBV19 to TRBJ1-1, with D uncertain. CDR3 length equals 14 residues. From germline, CDR1 is LNHDA and CDR2 SQIVND (reference sequence). The V end was cut by 7 bases, the J end by 7 bases, with 19 bases between. CDR3 in amino acids: CASMARHFPDEAFF. The CDR3, as DNA: TGTGCCAGTATGGCCCGACATTTCCCCGATGAAGCTTTCTTT.

The chain combines TRBV19 with TRBJ1-6; 9 nucleotides line up with TRBD1. Germline V CDR1 and CDR2: LNHDA, SQIVND (reference sequence). This CDR3 has 16 residues. Losses at the gene ends were 3 bases for V and 7 bases for J; bases not matched to a gene: 7. The CDR3 region has the DNA TGTGCCAGTAGTATCGGCCCCGGACAGGGGAATTCACCCCTCCACTTT. This gives the protein CASSIGPGQGNSPLHF.

This clone has more than one count but fewer than ten. The chain joins TRBV12-3 or TRBV12-4 to TRBJ1-5; a weak D match, TRBD1 (6 bases). The length of the CDR3 is 13 residues. Trimming removed 4 bases at V and 9 bases at J, with 13 bases between. Here the CDR3 DNA reads TGTGCCAGCAGTTCGGGGGGCGAGGGGCCCCAGCATTTT. This sequence encodes CASSSGGEGPQHF.

This chain uses TRBV28 with TRBJ2-5; D perhaps matches TRBD1 (6 bases). Germline-derived CDR1 and CDR2 are MDHEN and SYDVKM. V lost 8 bases and J 2 bases, leaving 15 bases between the germline ends. The CDR3 is 14 residues long. CDR3 sequence (DNA): TGTGCCAGCCTCGCTATCAGGGGTCAAGAGACCCAGTACTTC. This encodes CASLAIRGQETQYF. The full variable domain, rest sourced from reference TRBV28 and TRBJ2-5, is DVKVTQSSRYLVKRTGEKVFLECVQDMDHENMFWYRQDPGLGLRLIYFSYDVKMKEKGDIPEGYSVSREKKERFSLILESASTNQTSMYLCASLAIRGQETQYFGPGTRLLVL.